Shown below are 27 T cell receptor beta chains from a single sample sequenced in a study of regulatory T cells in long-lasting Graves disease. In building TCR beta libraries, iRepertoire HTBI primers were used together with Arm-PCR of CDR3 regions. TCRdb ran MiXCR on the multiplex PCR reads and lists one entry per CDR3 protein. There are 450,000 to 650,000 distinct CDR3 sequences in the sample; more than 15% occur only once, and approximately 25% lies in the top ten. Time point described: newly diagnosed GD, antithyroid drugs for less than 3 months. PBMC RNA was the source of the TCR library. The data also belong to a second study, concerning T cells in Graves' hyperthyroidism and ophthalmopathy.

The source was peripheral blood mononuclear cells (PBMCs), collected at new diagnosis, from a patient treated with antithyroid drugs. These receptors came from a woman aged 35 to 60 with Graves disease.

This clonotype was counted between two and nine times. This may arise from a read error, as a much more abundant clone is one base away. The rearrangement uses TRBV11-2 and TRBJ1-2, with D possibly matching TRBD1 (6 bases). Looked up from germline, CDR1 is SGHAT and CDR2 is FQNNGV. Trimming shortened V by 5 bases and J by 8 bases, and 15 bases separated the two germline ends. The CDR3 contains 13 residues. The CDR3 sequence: CASSPSGERGYTF. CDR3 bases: TGTGCCAGCAGCCCATCAGGGGAGCGGGGCTACACCTTC. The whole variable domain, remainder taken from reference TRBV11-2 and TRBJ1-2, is EAGVAQSPRYKIIEKRQSVAFWCNPISGHATLYWYQQILGQGPKLLIQFQNNGVVDDSQLPKDRFSAERLKGVDSTLKIQPAKLEDSAVYLCASSPSGERGYTFGSGTRLTVV.

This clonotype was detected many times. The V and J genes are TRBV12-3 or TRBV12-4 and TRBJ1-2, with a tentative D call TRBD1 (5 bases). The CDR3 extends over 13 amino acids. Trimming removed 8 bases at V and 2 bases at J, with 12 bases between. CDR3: CASGHGRNYGYTF. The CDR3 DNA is TGTGCCAGCGGACACGGCAGAAACTATGGCTACACCTTC.

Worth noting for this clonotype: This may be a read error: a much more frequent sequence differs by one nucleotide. The CDR3 protein is CASSRPYNEQYF. CDR3 in DNA: TGTGCCAGCAGCCGACCTTACAATGAGCAGTACTTC. The chain employs TRBV7-2 and TRBJ2-7; D ambiguous. This CDR3 is 12 amino acids long. From germline, CDR1 is SGHTA and CDR2 FQGNSA. The V and J ends lost 5 bases and 7 bases respectively, with 12 bases between them.

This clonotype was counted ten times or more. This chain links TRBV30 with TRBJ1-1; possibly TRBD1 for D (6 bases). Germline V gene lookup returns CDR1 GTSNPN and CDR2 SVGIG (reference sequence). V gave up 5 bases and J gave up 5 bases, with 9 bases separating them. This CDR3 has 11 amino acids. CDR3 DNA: TGTGCCTGGGAACAGGGAACTGAAGCTTTCTTT. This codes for CAWEQGTEAFF.

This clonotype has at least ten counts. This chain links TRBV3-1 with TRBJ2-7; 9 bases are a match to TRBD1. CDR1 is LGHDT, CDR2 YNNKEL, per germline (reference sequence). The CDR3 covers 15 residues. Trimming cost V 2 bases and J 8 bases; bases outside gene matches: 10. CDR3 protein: CASSQRTGEVWQQYF. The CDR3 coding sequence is TGTGCCAGCAGCCAACGGACAGGGGAAGTCTGGCAGCAGTACTTC.

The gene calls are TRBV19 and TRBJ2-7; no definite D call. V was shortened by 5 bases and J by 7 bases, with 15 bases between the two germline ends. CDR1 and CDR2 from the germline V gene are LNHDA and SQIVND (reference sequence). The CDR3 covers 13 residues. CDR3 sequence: CASSHRTAAEQYF. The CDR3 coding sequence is TGTGCCAGTAGTCACCGGACGGCCGCAGAGCAGTACTTC.

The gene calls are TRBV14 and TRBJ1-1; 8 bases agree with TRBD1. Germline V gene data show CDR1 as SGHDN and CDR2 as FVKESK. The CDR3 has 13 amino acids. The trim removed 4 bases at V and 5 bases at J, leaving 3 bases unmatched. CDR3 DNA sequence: TGTGCCAGCAGCCGTTGGACAGGGACTGAAGCTTTCTTT. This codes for CASSRWTGTEAFF.

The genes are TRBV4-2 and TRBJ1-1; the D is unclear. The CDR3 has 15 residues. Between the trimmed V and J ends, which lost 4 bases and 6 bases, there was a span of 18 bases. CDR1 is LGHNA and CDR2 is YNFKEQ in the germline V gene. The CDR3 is CASSPRLAHSPEAFF. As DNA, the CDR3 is TGTGCCAGCAGCCCCAGGTTAGCCCATTCCCCTGAAGCTTTCTTT.

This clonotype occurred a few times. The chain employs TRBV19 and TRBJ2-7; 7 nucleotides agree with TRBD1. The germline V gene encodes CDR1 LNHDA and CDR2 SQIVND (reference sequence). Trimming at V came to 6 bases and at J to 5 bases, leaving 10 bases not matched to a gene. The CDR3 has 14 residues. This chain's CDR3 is CASRETGNYDEQYF. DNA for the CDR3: TGTGCCAGTAGAGAGACAGGGAATTACGACGAGCAGTACTTC. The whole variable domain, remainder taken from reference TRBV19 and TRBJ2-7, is DGGITQSPKYLFRKEGQNVTLSCEQNLNHDAMYWYRQDPGQGLRLIYYSQIVNDFQKGDIAEGYSVSREKKESFPLTVTSAQKNPTAFYLCASRETGNYDEQYFGPGTRLTVT.

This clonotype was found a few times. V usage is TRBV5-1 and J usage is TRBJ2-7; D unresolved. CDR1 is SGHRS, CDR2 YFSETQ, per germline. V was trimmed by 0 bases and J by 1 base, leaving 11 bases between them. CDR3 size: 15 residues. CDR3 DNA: TGCGCCAGCAGCTTGGGGTGGGGAAGGTCCTACGAGCAGTACTTC. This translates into CASSLGWGRSYEQYF.

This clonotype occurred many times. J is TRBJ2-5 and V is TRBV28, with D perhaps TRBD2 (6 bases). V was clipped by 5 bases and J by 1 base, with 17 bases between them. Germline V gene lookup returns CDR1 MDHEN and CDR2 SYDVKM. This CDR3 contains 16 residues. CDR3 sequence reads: CASSTPGLYPQETQYF. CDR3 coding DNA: TGTGCCAGCAGTACACCGGGACTCTACCCCCAAGAGACCCAGTACTTC.

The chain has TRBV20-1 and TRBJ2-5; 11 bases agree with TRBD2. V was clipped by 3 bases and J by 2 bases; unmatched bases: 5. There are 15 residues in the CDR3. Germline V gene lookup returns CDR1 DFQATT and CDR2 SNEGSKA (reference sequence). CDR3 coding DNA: TGCAGTGCTAGCCGTACTAGCGGGGGTCAAGAGACCCAGTACTTC. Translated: CSASRTSGGQETQYF.

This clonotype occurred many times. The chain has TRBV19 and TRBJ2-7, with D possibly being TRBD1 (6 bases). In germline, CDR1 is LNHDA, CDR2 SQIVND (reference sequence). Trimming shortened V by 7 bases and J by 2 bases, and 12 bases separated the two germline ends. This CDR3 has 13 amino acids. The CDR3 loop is CASTGARPYEQYF. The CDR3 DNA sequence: TGTGCCAGTACAGGGGCCAGGCCCTACGAGCAGTACTTC. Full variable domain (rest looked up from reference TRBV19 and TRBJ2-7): DGGITQSPKYLFRKEGQNVTLSCEQNLNHDAMYWYRQDPGQGLRLIYYSQIVNDFQKGDIAEGYSVSREKKESFPLTVTSAQKNPTAFYLCASTGARPYEQYFGPGTRLTVT.

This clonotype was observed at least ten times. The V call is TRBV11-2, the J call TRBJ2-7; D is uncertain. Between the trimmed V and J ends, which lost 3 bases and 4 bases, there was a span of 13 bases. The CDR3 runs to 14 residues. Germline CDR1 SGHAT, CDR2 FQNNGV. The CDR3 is CASSLTDGQYEQYF. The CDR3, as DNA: TGTGCCAGCAGCTTGACGGACGGCCAATACGAGCAGTACTTC.

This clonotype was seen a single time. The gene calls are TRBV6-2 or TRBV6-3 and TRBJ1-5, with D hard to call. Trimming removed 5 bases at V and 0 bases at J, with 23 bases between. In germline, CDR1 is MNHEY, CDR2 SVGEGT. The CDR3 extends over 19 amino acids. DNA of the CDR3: TGTGCCAGCAGTGAACTTAAGGAAAGGGCCCCTTATAGCAATCAGCCCCAGCATTTT. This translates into CASSELKERAPYSNQPQHF.

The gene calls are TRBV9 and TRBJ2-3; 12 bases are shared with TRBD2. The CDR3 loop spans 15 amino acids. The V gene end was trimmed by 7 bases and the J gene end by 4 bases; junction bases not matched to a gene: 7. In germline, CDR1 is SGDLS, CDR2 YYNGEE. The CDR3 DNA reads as TGTGCCAGCGGGGGGCCTAGCGGGGGGGCAGATACGCAGTATTTT. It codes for CASGGPSGGADTQYF.

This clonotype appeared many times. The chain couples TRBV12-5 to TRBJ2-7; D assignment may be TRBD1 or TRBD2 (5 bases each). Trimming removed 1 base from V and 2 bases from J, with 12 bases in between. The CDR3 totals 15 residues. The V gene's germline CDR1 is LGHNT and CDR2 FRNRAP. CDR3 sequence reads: CASGLARDGPYEQYF. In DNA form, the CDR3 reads TGTGCTAGTGGTTTGGCCCGGGACGGACCCTACGAGCAGTACTTC.

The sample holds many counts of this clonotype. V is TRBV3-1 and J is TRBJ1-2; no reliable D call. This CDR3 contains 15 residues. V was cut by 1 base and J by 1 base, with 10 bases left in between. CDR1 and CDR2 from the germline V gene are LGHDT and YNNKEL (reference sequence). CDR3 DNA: TGTGCCAGCAGCCAAGGGCAGGAAGATAACTATGGCTACACCTTC. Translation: CASSQGQEDNYGYTF.

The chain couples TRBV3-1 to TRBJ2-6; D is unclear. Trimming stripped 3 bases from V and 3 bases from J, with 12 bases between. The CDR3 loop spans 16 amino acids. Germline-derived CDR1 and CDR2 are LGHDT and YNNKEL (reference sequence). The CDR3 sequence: CASSHGSLNGANVLTF. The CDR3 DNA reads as TGTGCCAGCAGCCATGGTTCCTTAAATGGGGCCAACGTCCTGACTTTC.

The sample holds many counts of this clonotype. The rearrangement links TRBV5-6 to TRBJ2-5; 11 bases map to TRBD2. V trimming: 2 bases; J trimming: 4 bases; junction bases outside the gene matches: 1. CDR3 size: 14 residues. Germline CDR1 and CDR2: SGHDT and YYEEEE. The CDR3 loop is CASSLTSGGETQYF. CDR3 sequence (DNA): TGTGCCAGCAGCTTAACTAGCGGGGGAGAGACCCAGTACTTC.

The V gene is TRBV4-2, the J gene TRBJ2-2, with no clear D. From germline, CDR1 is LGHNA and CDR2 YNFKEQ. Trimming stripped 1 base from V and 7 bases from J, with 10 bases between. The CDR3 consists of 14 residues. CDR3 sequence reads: CASSQGIISGELFF. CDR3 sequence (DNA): TGTGCCAGCAGCCAAGGGATTATCAGCGGGGAGCTGTTTTTT.

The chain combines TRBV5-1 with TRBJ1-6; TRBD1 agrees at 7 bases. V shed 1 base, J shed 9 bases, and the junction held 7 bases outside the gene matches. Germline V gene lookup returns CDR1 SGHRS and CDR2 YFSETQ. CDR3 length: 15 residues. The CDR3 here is CASSLLEGASSPLHF. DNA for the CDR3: TGCGCCAGCAGCTTGTTGGAGGGGGCGAGTTCACCCCTCCACTTT.

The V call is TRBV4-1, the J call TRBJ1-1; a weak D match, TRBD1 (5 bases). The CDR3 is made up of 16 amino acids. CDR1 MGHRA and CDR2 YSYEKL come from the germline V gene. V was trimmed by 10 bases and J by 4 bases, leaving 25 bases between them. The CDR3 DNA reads TGCGCCACCAATCGGAGGCGGGGGGTACGGGGCACTGAAGCTTTCTTT. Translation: CATNRRRGVRGTEAFF.

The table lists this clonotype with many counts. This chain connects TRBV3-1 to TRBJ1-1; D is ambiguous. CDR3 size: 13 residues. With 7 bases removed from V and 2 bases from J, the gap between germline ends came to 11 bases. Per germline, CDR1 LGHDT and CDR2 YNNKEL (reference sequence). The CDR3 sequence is CASTPEGNTEAFF. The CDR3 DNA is TGTGCCAGCACCCCTGAGGGAAACACTGAAGCTTTCTTT.

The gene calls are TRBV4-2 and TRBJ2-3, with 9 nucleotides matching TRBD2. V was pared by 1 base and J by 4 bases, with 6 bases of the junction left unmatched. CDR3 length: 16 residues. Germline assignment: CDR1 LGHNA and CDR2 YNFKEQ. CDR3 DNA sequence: TGTGCCAGCAGCCAAGTCCAAGCGGGGGGCCCAGATACGCAGTATTTT. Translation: CASSQVQAGGPDTQYF.

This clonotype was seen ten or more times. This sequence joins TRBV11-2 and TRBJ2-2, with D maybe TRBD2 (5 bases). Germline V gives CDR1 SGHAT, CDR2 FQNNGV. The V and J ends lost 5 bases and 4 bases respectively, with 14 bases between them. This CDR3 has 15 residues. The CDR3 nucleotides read TGTGCCAGCAGCCCGGGGTTACAGTCCACCGGGGAGCTGTTTTTT. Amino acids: CASSPGLQSTGELFF. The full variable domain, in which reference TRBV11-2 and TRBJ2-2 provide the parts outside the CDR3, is EAGVAQSPRYKIIEKRQSVAFWCNPISGHATLYWYQQILGQGPKLLIQFQNNGVVDDSQLPKDRFSAERLKGVDSTLKIQPAKLEDSAVYLCASSPGLQSTGELFFGEGSRLTVL.

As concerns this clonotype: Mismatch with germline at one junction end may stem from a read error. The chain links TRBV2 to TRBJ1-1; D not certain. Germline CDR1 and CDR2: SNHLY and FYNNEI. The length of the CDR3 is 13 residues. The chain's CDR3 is CASSPGPGTGAFF. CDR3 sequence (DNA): TGTGCCAGCAGTCCCGGGCCGGGCACTGGAGCTTTCTTT.